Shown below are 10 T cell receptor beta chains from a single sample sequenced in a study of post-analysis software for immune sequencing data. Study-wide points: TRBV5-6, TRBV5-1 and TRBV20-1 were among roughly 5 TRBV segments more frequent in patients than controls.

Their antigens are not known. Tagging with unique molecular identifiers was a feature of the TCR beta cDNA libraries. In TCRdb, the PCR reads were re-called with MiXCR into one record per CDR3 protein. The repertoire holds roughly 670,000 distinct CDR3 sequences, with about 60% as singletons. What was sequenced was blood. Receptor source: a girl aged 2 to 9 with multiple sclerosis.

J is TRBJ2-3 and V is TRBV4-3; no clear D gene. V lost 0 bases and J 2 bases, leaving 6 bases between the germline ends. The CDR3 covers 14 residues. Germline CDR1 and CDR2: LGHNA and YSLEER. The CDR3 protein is CASSQEIYTDTQYF. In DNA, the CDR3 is TGCGCCAGCAGCCAAGAAATCTACACAGATACGCAGTATTTT.

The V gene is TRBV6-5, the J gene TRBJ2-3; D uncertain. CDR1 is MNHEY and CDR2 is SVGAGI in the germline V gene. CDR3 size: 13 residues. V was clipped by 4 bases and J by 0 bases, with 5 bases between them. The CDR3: CASSFHSTDTQYF. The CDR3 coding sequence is TGTGCCAGCAGTTTTCATAGCACAGATACGCAGTATTTT.

CDR3 nucleotide sequence: TGCAGTGCTTCCTTGGGAGCGATTAACAATGAGCAGTTCTTC. This encodes CSASLGAINNEQFF. The V and J genes are TRBV20-1 and TRBJ2-1; D possibly corresponds to TRBD2 (5 bases). V was clipped by 5 bases and J by 5 bases, with 16 bases between them. The CDR3 covers 14 residues. CDR1 is DFQATT, CDR2 SNEGSKA, per germline (reference sequence).

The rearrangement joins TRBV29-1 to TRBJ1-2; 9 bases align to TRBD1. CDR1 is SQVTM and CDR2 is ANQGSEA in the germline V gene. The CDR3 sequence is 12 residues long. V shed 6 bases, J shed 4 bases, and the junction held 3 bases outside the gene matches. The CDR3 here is CSVMTGGYGYTF. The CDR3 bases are TGCAGCGTCATGACAGGGGGCTATGGCTACACCTTC.

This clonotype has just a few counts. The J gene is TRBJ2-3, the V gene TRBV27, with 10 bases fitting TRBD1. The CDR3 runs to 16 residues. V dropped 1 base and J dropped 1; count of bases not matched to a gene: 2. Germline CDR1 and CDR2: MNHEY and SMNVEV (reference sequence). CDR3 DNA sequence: TGTGCCAGCAGTTTATGGGGACAGGGGCGCACAGATACGCAGTATTTT. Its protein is CASSLWGQGRTDTQYF.

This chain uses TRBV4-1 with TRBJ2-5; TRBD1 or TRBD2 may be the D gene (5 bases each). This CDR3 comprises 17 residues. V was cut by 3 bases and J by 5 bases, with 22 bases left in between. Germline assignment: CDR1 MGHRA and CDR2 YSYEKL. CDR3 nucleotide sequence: TGCGCCAGCAGCCAGACCCCGGGACCCTCAACCGGGGAGACCCAGTACTTC. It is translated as CASSQTPGPSTGETQYF.

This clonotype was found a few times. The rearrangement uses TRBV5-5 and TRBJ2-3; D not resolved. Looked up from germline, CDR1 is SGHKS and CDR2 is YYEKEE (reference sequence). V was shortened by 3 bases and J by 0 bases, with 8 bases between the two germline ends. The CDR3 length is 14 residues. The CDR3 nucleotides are TGTGCCAGCAGCTCTGCAACGAGCACAGATACGCAGTATTTT. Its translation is CASSSATSTDTQYF.

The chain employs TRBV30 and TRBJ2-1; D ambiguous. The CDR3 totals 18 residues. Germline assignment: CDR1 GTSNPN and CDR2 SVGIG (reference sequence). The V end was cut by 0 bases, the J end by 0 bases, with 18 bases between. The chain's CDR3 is CAWSVSVVPFSSYNEQFF. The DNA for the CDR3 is TGTGCCTGGAGTGTATCAGTGGTACCTTTTAGCTCCTACAATGAGCAGTTCTTC.

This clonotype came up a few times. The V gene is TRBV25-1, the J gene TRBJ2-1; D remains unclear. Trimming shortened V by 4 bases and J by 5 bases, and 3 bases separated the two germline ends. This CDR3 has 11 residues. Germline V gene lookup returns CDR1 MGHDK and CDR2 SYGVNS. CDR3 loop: CASSAHNEQFF. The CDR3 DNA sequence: TGTGCCAGCAGTGCCCACAATGAGCAGTTCTTC.

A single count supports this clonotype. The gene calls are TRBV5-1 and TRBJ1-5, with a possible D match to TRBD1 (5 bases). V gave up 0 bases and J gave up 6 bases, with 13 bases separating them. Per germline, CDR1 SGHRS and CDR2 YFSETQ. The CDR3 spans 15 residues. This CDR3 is CASSLVGGTIQPQHF. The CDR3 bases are TGCGCCAGCAGCTTGGTGGGGGGAACAATTCAGCCCCAGCATTTT.